This T cell receptor beta chain is drawn from a study of human T cells and chemical hapten exposure. Time point described: pre-sensitization, week 0. Treatment specified: therapeutic diphenylcyclopropenone sensitization with weekly scalp DPC. At patch-test visits, sampling came before the patch test. Germline V CDR1 and CDR2: MNHNS, SASEGT. The CDR3 is 14 amino acids. V was trimmed by 10 bases and J by 4 bases, leaving 18 bases between them. This clonotype was seen only a few times. The library attached unique molecular identifiers to individual cDNA molecules. TCRdb redid the calling of the RACE reads with MiXCR, one entry per CDR3 protein. This table has more than 80,000 distinct CDR3 sequences, approximately 12% appearing once.

This TCR was sampled from a woman between 45 and 60 years old with alopecia areata. Some clones in this sample may be carry-over from other donors' samples. Sequenced here: whole blood, sampled in connection with sensitization to the hapten diphenylcyclopropenone (DPC). The rearrangement joins TRBV6-1 to TRBJ2-3; a weak D match, TRBD2 (6 bases). The CDR3 nucleotides are TGTGCCAACAACCGACGGACTACCCCAGATACGCAGTATTTT. Residues: CANNRRTTPDTQYF.